Listed here are 16 T cell receptor beta chains from one sample, sequenced in a study of post-analysis software for immune sequencing data. Study findings and constraints: Compared with controls, patients had more of roughly 5 TRBV segments, including TRBV5-6, TRBV5-1 and TRBV20-1.

TCR beta libraries were prepared from cDNA with unique molecular identifiers. MiXCR was run by TCRdb on the PCR reads, yielding one entry per CDR3 protein. Of 750,000 to 900,000 distinct CDR3 sequences in the sample, under 60% were seen once. No cognate antigen is known for these TCRs. Sequencing was done on a sample of blood. The receptors originated from a girl aged 10 to 17 with multiple sclerosis.

This clonotype was recorded a few times. This chain links TRBV20-1 with TRBJ2-7; 9 bases map to TRBD2. The CDR3 has 14 amino acids. Germline CDR1 DFQATT, CDR2 SNEGSKA (reference sequence). Trimming removed 5 bases from V and 4 bases from J; junction bases left unmatched: 9. The CDR3 bases are TGCAGTGCTTCGCGGGGGGGTGTAGAGTACGAGCAGTACTTC. Encoded protein: CSASRGGVEYEQYF.

The rearrangement joins TRBV20-1 to TRBJ2-1, with D maybe TRBD1 (6 bases). With 6 bases removed from V and 5 bases from J, the gap between germline ends came to 11 bases. The germline V gene encodes CDR1 DFQATT and CDR2 SNEGSKA (reference sequence). The CDR3 runs to 12 residues. The CDR3 bases are TGCAGTGCCTCAGGGGTGCACAATGAGCAGTTCTTC. Residues: CSASGVHNEQFF.

This clonotype turned up a few times. V and J are TRBV19 and TRBJ1-2; 9 bases are shared with TRBD1. CDR1 and CDR2 from the germline V gene are LNHDA and SQIVND (reference sequence). V gave up 6 bases and J gave up 8 bases; unmatched junction bases: 13. The CDR3 contains 15 residues. The DNA for the CDR3 is TGTGCCAGTAGCGCCCTTACGGACAGGGGCAAGGGCTACACCTTC. Translation gives CASSALTDRGKGYTF.

The sample holds a few counts of this clonotype. The chain recombines TRBV20-1 with TRBJ1-5, with D uncertain. Per germline, CDR1 DFQATT and CDR2 SNEGSKA (reference sequence). Deletions cut 0 bases from V and 5 bases from J, with 11 bases between. The CDR3 is made up of 14 amino acids. This chain's CDR3 is CSARDLGIDQPQHF. CDR3 nucleotides: TGCAGTGCTAGAGATTTGGGAATCGATCAGCCCCAGCATTTT.

This chain links TRBV6-6 with TRBJ2-5; TRBD2 might be the D (6 bases). CDR3 length: 13 amino acids. V was pared by 5 bases and J by 11 bases, with 18 bases between. Germline V CDR1 and CDR2: MNHNY, SVGAGI (reference sequence). CDR3 DNA sequence: TGTGCCAGCAGTCCCACGGGGGTCGGAGAGCAGTACTTC. The encoded protein is CASSPTGVGEQYF.

This clonotype was detected only a few times. The V and J genes are TRBV20-1 and TRBJ1-4, with D hard to call. Germline CDR1 reads DFQATT; CDR2 reads SNEGSKA (reference sequence). Trimming shortened V by 1 base and J by 10 bases, and 7 bases separated the two germline ends. CDR3 length: 11 amino acids. In nucleotides, the CDR3 is TGCAGTGCTAGAGTGCTAGGAAAACTGTTTTTT. Protein sequence: CSARVLGKLFF.

The chain couples TRBV4-2 to TRBJ1-1; D not resolved. The CDR3 covers 14 residues. Trimming stripped 0 bases from V and 5 bases from J, with 10 bases between. Germline CDR1 LGHNA, CDR2 YNFKEQ. CDR3 residues: CASSQEGSRTEAFF. Here the CDR3 DNA reads TGTGCCAGCAGCCAAGAGGGTAGTCGTACTGAAGCTTTCTTT.

This clonotype came up a few times. J is TRBJ2-7 and V is TRBV20-1; D is unresolved. The V end lost 2 bases, the J end lost 2 bases, and 7 bases lay between the germline ends. This CDR3 comprises 12 residues. The germline CDR1 and CDR2 sequences are DFQATT and SNEGSKA (reference sequence). DNA of the CDR3: TGCAGTGCTAGACAGGAGACCTACGAGCAGTACTTC. Translated: CSARQETYEQYF.

This clonotype was seen a few times. The chain uses TRBV27 and TRBJ2-1, with TRBD2 as a possible D gene (5 bases). Trimming pared 5 bases from V and 3 bases from J, leaving 23 bases between. This CDR3 is built from 18 residues. Germline V CDR1 and CDR2: MNHEY, SMNVEV (reference sequence). CDR3 sequence reads: CASSPGGMGRAYYNEQFF. DNA for the CDR3: TGTGCCAGCAGTCCCGGAGGAATGGGCAGAGCCTACTACAATGAGCAGTTCTTC.

The chain uses TRBV20-1 and TRBJ2-5; TRBD2 might be the D (6 bases). Germline CDR1 is DFQATT and CDR2 is SNEGSKA (reference sequence). This CDR3 spans 16 amino acids. The V end was cut by 1 base, the J end by 11 bases, with 26 bases between. This CDR3 is CSARVVGGTNIWGQYF. The DNA of the CDR3 is TGCAGTGCTAGAGTTGTTGGGGGGACCAACATCTGGGGGCAGTACTTC.

The chain links TRBV10-3 to TRBJ2-1, with 7 bases aligning to TRBD1. CDR3 length equals 14 residues. Germline lookup yields CDR1 ENHRY and CDR2 SYGVKD. V shed 6 bases and J 8 bases; nucleotides not matched to a gene: 10. CDR3 sequence (DNA): TGTGCCATCAGGGACTTCGACAGGGCGGATGAGCAGTTCTTC. Amino acids: CAIRDFDRADEQFF.

The sample holds many counts of this clonotype. The CDR3 coding sequence is TGTGCCATCAGTGAGTCTAGGGCGCCTGGCTACACCTTC. This translates into CAISESRAPGYTF. This chain uses TRBV10-3 with TRBJ1-2; D unresolved. Germline V gene sequence: CDR1 ENHRY, CDR2 SYGVKD. The length of the CDR3 is 13 residues. V lost 0 bases to trimming and J lost 7 bases, with 9 bases between them.

The rearrangement joins TRBV3-1 to TRBJ2-1, with 10 nucleotides matching TRBD2. The germline gives CDR1 LGHDT, CDR2 YNNKEL (reference sequence). This CDR3 spans 15 amino acids. V shed 6 bases, J shed 1 base, and the junction held 3 bases outside the gene matches. CDR3 amino acids: CASRIAGGSYNEQFF. The CDR3 DNA reads as TGTGCCAGCAGAATAGCGGGAGGTTCCTACAATGAGCAGTTCTTC.

The sample holds a few counts of this clonotype. The chain joins TRBV29-1 to TRBJ2-3, with 8 bases identical to TRBD2. CDR1 SQVTM and CDR2 ANQGSEA come from the germline V gene. The J segment lost 5 bases and the V segment lost 8 bases, leaving 3 bases of the junction unmatched. The CDR3 is made up of 11 amino acids. In DNA form, the CDR3 reads TGCAGCTTCCTAGCGGGAGATACGCAGTATTTT. Encoded protein: CSFLAGDTQYF.

This clonotype was counted a few times. This CDR3 is CAIGPRTGGADTQYF. CDR3 bases: TGTGCCATAGGGCCCAGAACAGGAGGTGCAGATACGCAGTATTTT. The chain uses TRBV10-3 and TRBJ2-3, with D tentatively TRBD1 or TRBD2 (5 bases each). Germline CDR1 and CDR2: ENHRY and SYGVKD. The length of the CDR3 is 15 residues. V dropped 9 bases and J dropped 4 bases, with 20 bases sitting between them.

The chain uses TRBV27 and TRBJ2-7; possibly TRBD2 for D (6 bases). CDR3 length equals 15 residues. The V and J ends lost 5 bases and 5 bases respectively, with 19 bases between them. Germline CDR1 reads MNHEY; CDR2 reads SMNVEV (reference sequence). This chain's CDR3 is CASSKGAGQGHEQYF. In nucleotides, the CDR3 is TGTGCCAGCAGTAAAGGTGCGGGGCAGGGCCACGAGCAGTACTTC.